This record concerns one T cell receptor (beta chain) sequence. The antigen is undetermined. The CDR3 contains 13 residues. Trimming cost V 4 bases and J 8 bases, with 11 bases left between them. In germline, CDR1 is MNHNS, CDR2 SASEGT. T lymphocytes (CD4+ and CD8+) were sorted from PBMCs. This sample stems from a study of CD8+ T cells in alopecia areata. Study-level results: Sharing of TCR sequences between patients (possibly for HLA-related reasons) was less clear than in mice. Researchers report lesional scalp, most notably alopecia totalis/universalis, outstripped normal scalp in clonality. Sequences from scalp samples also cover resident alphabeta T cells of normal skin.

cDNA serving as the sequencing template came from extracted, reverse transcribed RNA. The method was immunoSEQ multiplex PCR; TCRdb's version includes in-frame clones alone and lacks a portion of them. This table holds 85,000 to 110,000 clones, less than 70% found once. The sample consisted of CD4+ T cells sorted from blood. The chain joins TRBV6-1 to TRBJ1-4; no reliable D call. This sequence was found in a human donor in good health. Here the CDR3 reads CASSVVYREKLFF. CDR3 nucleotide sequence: TGTGCCAGCAGTGTGGTTTACCGAGAAAAACTGTTTTTT.